The subject of this entry is one T cell receptor beta chain. The antigen is unknown. The CDR3 has 15 amino acids. Germline CDR1 SGHTS, CDR2 YDEGEE. The germline V and J ends were trimmed by 4 bases and 5 bases, with 18 bases remaining between them. The protocol was immunoSEQ multiplex PCR, while the TCRdb copy is restricted to in-frame clones and leaves out a portion. Of some 130,000 clones listed, around nine tenths are singletons. This sample stems from a study of T cell responses to AZD1222 COVID-19 vaccine. General observations from the study: Two doses of AZD1222 preceded a rise in Spike-specific TCR breadth and depth. Across the whole spike, CD4 TCRs peaked at regions 160-218 and 743-854. White British donors predominated, females outnumbered males, and clonal diversity was possibly underestimated.

This rearrangement joins TRBV5-8 to TRBJ2-5; perhaps TRBD2 as D (6 bases). This TCR derives from an adult in good health. Sample: peripheral blood, taken on day 0 of AZD1222 vaccination. In DNA form, the CDR3 reads TGTGCCAGCAGCCTGGGAGCGGGTTCTTTGGAGACCCAGTACTTC. It encodes CASSLGAGSLETQYF.